This T cell receptor (beta chain) was sequenced for a study of response to subunit inactivated influenza vaccine. TCRdb passed the RT-PCR reads through MiXCR, listing each CDR3 protein once. This sample yields some 540,000 distinct CDR3 sequences, of which roughly 25% are seen a single time; 2.8% belongs to the top ten. In addition, the sample was reused for a study of T cells expressing NK-cell markers. As that report states: For TCR beta, cDNA was produced by 5'RACE template switching with UMIs. It was sorted CD3+CD56-NKG2C+, CD3+CD56+NKG2C- and CD3+CD56+NKG2C+ T cells that provided the TCR beta repertoires. In four donors, these clonotypes also led the CD3+CD56-NKG2C+ fraction.

Sequencing used CD4+ T cells sorted from PBMCs, obtained approximately 12 days after vaccination. The receptor comes from a man in his fifties or sixties who received an inactivated influenza vaccine.

This CDR3 is CASHPGQGRAKNIQYF. The DNA for the CDR3 is TGTGCCAGTCATCCTGGACAGGGGCGAGCCAAAAACATTCAGTACTTC. J is TRBJ2-4 and V is TRBV19, with TRBD1 identical over 9 bases. The CDR3 consists of 16 residues. The V gene's germline CDR1 is LNHDA and CDR2 SQIVND (reference sequence). The trim removed 8 bases at V and 0 bases at J, leaving 8 bases unmatched.